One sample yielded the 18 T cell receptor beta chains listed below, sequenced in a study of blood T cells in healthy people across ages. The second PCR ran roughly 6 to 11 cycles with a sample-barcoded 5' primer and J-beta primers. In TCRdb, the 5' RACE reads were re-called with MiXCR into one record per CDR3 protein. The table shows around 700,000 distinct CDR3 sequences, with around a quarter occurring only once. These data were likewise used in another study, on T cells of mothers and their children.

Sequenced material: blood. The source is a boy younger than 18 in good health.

CDR3 in amino acids: CASSQDPSRETQYF. In DNA form, the CDR3 reads TGTGCCAGCAGCCAAGATCCTAGCCGGGAGACCCAGTACTTC. V and J are TRBV3-1 and TRBJ2-5; D is possibly TRBD2 (5 bases). V was cut by 0 bases and J by 5 bases, with 10 bases left in between. CDR1 is LGHDT and CDR2 is YNNKEL in the germline V gene (reference sequence). CDR3 length: 14 residues.

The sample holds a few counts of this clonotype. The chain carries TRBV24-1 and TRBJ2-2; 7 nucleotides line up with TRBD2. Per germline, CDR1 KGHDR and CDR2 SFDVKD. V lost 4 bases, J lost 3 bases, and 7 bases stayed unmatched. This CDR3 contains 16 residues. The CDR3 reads CATSESGTTYTGELFF. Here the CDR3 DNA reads TGTGCCACCAGTGAGTCCGGGACTACTTACACCGGGGAGCTGTTTTTT.

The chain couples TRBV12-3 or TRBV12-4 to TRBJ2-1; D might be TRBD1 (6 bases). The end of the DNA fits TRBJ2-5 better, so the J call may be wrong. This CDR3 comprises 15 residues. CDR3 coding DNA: TGTGCCAGCAGTTTTAGGGGACAAGTGAGAGAGACCCAGTACTTC. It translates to CASSFRGQVRETQYF.

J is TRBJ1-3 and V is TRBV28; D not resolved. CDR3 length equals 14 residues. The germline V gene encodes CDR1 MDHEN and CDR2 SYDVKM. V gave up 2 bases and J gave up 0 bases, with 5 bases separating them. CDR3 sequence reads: CASSLTFSGNTIYF. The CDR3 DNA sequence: TGTGCCAGCAGTTTAACCTTCTCTGGAAACACCATATATTTT.

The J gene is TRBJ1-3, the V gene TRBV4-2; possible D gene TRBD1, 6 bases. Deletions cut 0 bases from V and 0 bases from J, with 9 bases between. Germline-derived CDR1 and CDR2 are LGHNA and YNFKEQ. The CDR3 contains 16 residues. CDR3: CASSQDLDSSGNTIYF. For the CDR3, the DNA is TGTGCCAGCAGCCAAGATCTGGACAGCTCTGGAAACACCATATATTTT.

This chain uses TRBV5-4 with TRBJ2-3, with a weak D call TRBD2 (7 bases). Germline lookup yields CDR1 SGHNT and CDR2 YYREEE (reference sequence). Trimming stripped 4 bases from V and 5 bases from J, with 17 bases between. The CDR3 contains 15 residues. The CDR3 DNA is TGTGCCAGCAGCCCGGGGGGCGTCGGGGTAGATACGCAGTATTTT. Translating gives CASSPGGVGVDTQYF.

This CDR3 reads CASSLPWGTMIYEQYF. For the CDR3, the DNA is TGTGCCAGCAGTTTACCGTGGGGGACGATGATTTACGAGCAGTACTTC. The chain combines TRBV27 with TRBJ2-5; D possibly uses TRBD1 or TRBD2 (5 bases each). The J call is in doubt because the DNA end fits TRBJ2-7 better. The CDR3 length is 16 residues. From germline, CDR1 is MNHEY and CDR2 SMNVEV (reference sequence).

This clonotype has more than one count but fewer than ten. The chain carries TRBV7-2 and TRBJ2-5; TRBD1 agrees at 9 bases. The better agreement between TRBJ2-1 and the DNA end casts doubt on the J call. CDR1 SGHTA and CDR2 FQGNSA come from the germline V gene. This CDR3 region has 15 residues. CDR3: CASSGTGIGYNEQFF. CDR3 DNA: TGTGCCAGCAGCGGGACAGGGATCGGGTACAATGAGCAGTTCTTC.

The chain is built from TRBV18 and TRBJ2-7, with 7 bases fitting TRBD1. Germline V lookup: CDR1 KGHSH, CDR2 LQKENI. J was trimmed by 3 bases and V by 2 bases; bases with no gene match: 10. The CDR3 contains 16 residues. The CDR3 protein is CASSPSKPGQIYEQYF. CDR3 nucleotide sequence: TGTGCCAGCTCACCATCGAAACCGGGACAGATCTACGAGCAGTACTTC.

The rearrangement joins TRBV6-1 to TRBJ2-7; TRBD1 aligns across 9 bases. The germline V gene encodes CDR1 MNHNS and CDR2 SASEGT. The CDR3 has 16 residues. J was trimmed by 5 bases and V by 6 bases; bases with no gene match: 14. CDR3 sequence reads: CASSLPLRDRDNEQYF. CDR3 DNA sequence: TGTGCCAGCAGCCTCCCTCTCCGGGACAGGGACAACGAGCAGTACTTC.

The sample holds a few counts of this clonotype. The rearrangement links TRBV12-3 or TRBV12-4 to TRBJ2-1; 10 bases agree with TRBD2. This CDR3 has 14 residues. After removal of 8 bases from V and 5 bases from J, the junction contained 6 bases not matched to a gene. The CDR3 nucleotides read TGTGCCAGCGGACCTAGCGGGAGAGACAATGAGCAGTTCTTC. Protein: CASGPSGRDNEQFF.

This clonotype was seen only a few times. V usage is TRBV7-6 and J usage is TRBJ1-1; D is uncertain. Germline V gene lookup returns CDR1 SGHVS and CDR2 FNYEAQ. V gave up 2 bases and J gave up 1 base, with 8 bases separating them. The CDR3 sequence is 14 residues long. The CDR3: CASSLLIQNTEAFF. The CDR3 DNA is TGTGCCAGCAGCTTATTGATCCAGAACACTGAAGCTTTCTTT.

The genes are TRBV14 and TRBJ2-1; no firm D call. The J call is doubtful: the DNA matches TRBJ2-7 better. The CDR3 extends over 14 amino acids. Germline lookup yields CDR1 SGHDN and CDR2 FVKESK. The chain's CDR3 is CASSQESATYEQYF. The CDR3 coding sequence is TGTGCCAGCAGCCAGGAGAGTGCCACCTACGAGCAGTACTTC.

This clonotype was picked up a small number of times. CDR3 protein: CASSFSGFRTGELFF. CDR3 nucleotides: TGTGCCAGCAGCTTCTCAGGGTTTCGAACCGGGGAGCTGTTTTTT. The chain uses TRBV7-8 and TRBJ2-2; a possible D gene is TRBD1 (5 bases). CDR3 length equals 15 residues. The germline V and J ends were trimmed by 3 bases and 5 bases, with 13 bases remaining between them. Germline-derived CDR1 and CDR2 are SGHVS and FQNEAQ.

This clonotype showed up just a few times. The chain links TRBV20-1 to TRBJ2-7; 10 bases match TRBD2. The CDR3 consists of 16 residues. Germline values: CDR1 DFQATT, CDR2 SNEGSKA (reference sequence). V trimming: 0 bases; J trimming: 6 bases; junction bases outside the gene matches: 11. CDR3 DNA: TGCAGTGCTAGAGATCGGGCTAGCGGGAGTTTTATCGAGCAGTACTTC. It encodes CSARDRASGSFIEQYF.

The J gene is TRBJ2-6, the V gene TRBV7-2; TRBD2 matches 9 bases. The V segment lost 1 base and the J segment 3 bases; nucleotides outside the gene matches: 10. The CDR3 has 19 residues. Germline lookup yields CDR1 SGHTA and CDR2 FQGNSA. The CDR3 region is CASSLVGRVAGVGANVLTF. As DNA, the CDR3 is TGTGCCAGCAGCTTAGTTGGGAGGGTAGCGGGAGTTGGGGCCAACGTCCTGACTTTC.

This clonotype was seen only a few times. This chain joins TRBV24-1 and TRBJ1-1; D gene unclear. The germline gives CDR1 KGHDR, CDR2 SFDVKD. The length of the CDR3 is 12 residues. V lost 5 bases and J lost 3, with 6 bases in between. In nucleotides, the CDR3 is TGTGCCACCAGTGGGGTGTACACTGAAGCTTTCTTT. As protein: CATSGVYTEAFF.

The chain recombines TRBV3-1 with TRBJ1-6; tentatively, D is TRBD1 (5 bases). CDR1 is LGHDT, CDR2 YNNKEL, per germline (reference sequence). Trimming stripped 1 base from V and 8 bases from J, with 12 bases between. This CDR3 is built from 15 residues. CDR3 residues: CASSQVSGFDSPLHF. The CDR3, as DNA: TGTGCCAGCAGCCAAGTCTCAGGGTTCGATTCACCCCTCCACTTT. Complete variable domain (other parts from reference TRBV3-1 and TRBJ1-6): DTAVSQTPKYLVTQMGNDKSIKCEQNLGHDTMYWYKQDSKKFLKIMFSYNNKELIINETVPNRFSPKSPDKAHLNLHINSLELGDSAVYFCASSQVSGFDSPLHFGNGTRLTVT.